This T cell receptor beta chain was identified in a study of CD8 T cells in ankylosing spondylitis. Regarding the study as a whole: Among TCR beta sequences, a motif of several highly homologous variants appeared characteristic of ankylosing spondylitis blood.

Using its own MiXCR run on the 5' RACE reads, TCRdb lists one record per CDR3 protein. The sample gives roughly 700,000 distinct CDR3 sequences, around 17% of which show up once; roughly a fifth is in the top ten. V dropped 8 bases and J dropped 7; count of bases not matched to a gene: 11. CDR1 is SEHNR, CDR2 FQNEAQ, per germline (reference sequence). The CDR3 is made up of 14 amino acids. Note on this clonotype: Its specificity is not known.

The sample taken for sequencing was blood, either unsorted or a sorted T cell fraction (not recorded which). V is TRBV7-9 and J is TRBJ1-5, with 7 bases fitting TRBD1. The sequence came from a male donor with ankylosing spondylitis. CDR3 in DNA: TGTGCCAGCGGCCTTACAGGGGAGAGGCAGCCCCAGCATTTT. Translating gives CASGLTGERQPQHF. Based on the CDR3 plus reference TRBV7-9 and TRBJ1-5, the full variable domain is DTGVSQNPRHKITKRGQNVTFRCDPISEHNRLYWYRQTLGQGPEFLTYFQNEAQLEKSRLLSDRFSAERPKGSFSTLEIQRTEQGDSAMYLCASGLTGERQPQHFGDGTRLSIL.